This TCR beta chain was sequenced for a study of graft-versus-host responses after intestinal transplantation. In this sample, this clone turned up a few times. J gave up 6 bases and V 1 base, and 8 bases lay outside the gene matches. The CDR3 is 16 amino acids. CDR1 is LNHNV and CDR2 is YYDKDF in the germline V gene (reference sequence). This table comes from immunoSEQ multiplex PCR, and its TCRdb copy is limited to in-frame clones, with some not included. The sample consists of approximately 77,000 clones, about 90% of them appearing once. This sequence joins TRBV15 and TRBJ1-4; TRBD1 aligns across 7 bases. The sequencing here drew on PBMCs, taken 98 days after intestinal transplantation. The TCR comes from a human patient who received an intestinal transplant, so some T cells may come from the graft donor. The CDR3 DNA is TGTGCCACCAGCAGAGGAGAGGGCAGGGGGGATGAAAAACTGTTTTTT. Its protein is CATSRGEGRGDEKLFF.